These 29 T cell receptor beta chains originate from one sample sequenced in a study of blood T cell repertoires in COVID-19 (dated by TCRdb to 2018 to 2021). Receptor amplification or capture employed the immunoSEQ multiplex PCR assay. Not all clones reach the TCRdb copy of this immuneACCESS table, which keeps in-frame sequences only. Checked studies attribute under half of the gap to unresolved V genes and leave the rest unexplained. In all, the sample holds about 80,000 clones, and 70% to 90% of those were seen once. Approximately 6.7% of the sample rests with the top ten. Sequencing was done on a sample of peripheral blood. The source is an elderly woman with acute or convalescent COVID-19.

The V and J genes are TRBV29-1 and TRBJ1-2; D possibly corresponds to TRBD1 (5 bases). Germline CDR1 reads SQVTM; CDR2 reads ANQGSEA. The CDR3 totals 12 residues. V was shortened by 5 bases and J by 7 bases, with 14 bases between the two germline ends. For the CDR3, the DNA is TGCAGCGTTAAATTAATGGGGGGTGGCTACACCTTC. Its protein product is CSVKLMGGGYTF.

V usage is TRBV6-2 or TRBV6-3 and J usage is TRBJ1-2; D is ambiguous. Germline assignment: CDR1 MNHEY and CDR2 SVGEGT. The CDR3 is made up of 16 amino acids. V lost 0 bases and J lost 4, with 15 bases in between. CDR3 residues: CASSYSRSQSLYGYTF. The CDR3 DNA reads as TGTGCCAGCAGTTACTCGCGGTCGCAGAGCCTCTATGGCTACACCTTC.

This CDR3 reads CASQTGGAYEQYF. The CDR3 nucleotides are TGTGCCAGCCAGACAGGGGGAGCCTACGAGCAGTACTTC. The chain carries TRBV7-9 and TRBJ2-7, with 9 positions matching TRBD1. CDR3 length equals 13 residues. Germline V gene lookup returns CDR1 SEHNR and CDR2 FQNEAQ (reference sequence). The trim removed 8 bases at V and 2 bases at J, leaving 4 bases unmatched.

The chain couples TRBV7-2 to TRBJ1-2; unclear D gene. The CDR3 is 13 amino acids. CDR1 and CDR2 (germline): SGHTA, FQGNSA. V was pared by 4 bases and J by 7 bases, with 13 bases between. In nucleotides, the CDR3 is TGTGCCAGCAGCTATTCGAGCGATTCTGGCTACACCTTC. This encodes CASSYSSDSGYTF.

The genes are TRBV7-2 and TRBJ2-1; 7 bases align to TRBD2. CDR3 size: 12 residues. The V gene's germline CDR1 is SGHTA and CDR2 FQGNSA. V shed 7 bases and J 7 bases; nucleotides not matched to a gene: 4. The CDR3 protein is CASTLSGNEQFF. In DNA form, the CDR3 reads TGTGCCAGCACCCTTAGCGGGAATGAGCAGTTCTTC.

This chain links TRBV6-1 with TRBJ1-5, with TRBD1 as a possible D gene (6 bases). V was shortened by 6 bases and J by 4 bases, with 10 bases between the two germline ends. The CDR3 totals 13 residues. Germline V CDR1 and CDR2: MNHNS, SASEGT. In nucleotides, the CDR3 is TGTGCCAGCAGCCGGGACATTAATCAGCCCCAGCATTTT. Translated: CASSRDINQPQHF.

The chain joins TRBV28 to TRBJ1-1, with 9 bases lining up with TRBD1. The CDR3 covers 16 residues. The germline CDR1 and CDR2 sequences are MDHEN and SYDVKM. Germline trimming cut 5 bases from V and 3 bases from J; bases unmatched to any gene: 10. The CDR3 spells CASSPATGGAYTEAFF. In DNA form, the CDR3 reads TGTGCCAGCAGTCCCGCCACAGGGGGCGCGTACACTGAAGCTTTCTTT.

This clone is a singleton in its sample. The chain couples TRBV5-4 to TRBJ2-3, with D unclear. V was trimmed by 0 bases and J by 5 bases, leaving 10 bases between them. Germline CDR1 and CDR2: SGHNT and YYREEE (reference sequence). The CDR3 length is 14 residues. The chain's CDR3 is CASSLGQDRDTQYF. Written as DNA, the CDR3 is TGTGCCAGCAGCTTGGGCCAGGATCGAGATACGCAGTATTTT.

This rearrangement joins TRBV6-5 to TRBJ2-1; 10 bases agree with TRBD2. The CDR3 is 14 residues long. V dropped 8 bases and J dropped 7; count of bases not matched to a gene: 8. The germline V gene encodes CDR1 MNHEY and CDR2 SVGAGI. CDR3 sequence: CASVLAGGRNEQFF. Written as DNA, the CDR3 is TGTGCCAGCGTCTTAGCGGGGGGAAGAAATGAGCAGTTCTTC.

This chain links TRBV15 with TRBJ2-1, with 10 nucleotides matching TRBD2. CDR3 length equals 14 residues. Losses at the gene ends were 4 bases for V and 7 bases for J; bases not matched to a gene: 4. Per germline, CDR1 LNHNV and CDR2 YYDKDF (reference sequence). In nucleotides, the CDR3 is TGTGCCACCAGCACAGCGGGGGGGCCGAATGAGCAGTTCTTC. This sequence encodes CATSTAGGPNEQFF.

The chain uses TRBV29-1 and TRBJ2-2, with 7 bases identical to TRBD1. The V gene's germline CDR1 is SQVTM and CDR2 ANQGSEA. CDR3 length equals 14 residues. With 5 bases clipped from V and 0 bases from J, the junction kept 3 bases outside the gene matches. This CDR3 reads CSVFTGANTGELFF. The CDR3 coding sequence is TGCAGCGTTTTCACAGGGGCGAACACCGGGGAGCTGTTTTTT.

The chain has TRBV7-3 and TRBJ2-5, with 8 bases that match TRBD2. The CDR3 consists of 17 residues. The germline V gene has CDR1 SGHTA and CDR2 FQGTGA. The V gene end was trimmed by 1 base and the J gene end by 4 bases; junction bases not matched to a gene: 11. The CDR3 sequence is CASSLRPSGSSSETQYF. The CDR3 nucleotides read TGTGCCAGCAGCTTAAGGCCCAGCGGGAGTTCTTCAGAGACCCAGTACTTC.

The V gene is TRBV7-2, the J gene TRBJ1-2; a weak D match, TRBD1 (6 bases). The CDR3 runs 16 residues. Germline V lookup: CDR1 SGHTA, CDR2 FQGNSA. V dropped 0 bases and J dropped 8 bases, with 19 bases sitting between them. The CDR3 nucleotides read TGTGCCAGCAGCTTAGCAGCGGTTTTAGGGGGGGGAGGCTACACCTTC. Its protein is CASSLAAVLGGGGYTF. The whole variable domain, remainder taken from reference TRBV7-2 and TRBJ1-2, is GAGVSQSPSNKVTEKGKDVELRCDPISGHTALYWYRQSLGQGLEFLIYFQGNSAPDKSGLPSDRFSAERTGGSVSTLTIQRTQQEDSAVYLCASSLAAVLGGGGYTFGSGTRLTVV.

The chain joins TRBV7-6 to TRBJ2-7, with 7 bases matching TRBD2. The CDR3 loop spans 14 amino acids. Germline CDR1 and CDR2: SGHVS and FNYEAQ. With 1 base clipped from V and 6 bases from J, the junction kept 6 bases outside the gene matches. This CDR3 is CASSLGTGGSEQYF. The CDR3 DNA reads TGTGCCAGCAGCTTAGGGACGGGAGGAAGCGAGCAGTACTTC.

The J gene is TRBJ1-2, the V gene TRBV21-1; TRBD1 is the table's D call, not checked against the DNA. TRBV21-1 is assigned pseudogene status. The CDR3 totals 15 residues. As DNA, the CDR3 is TGTGCCAGCAGCATGGGACAGCGACATAACTATGGCTACACCTTC. This codes for CASSMGQRHNYGYTF.

V and J are TRBV5-1 and TRBJ2-1; 9 bases map to TRBD2. Germline V gives CDR1 SGHRS, CDR2 YFSETQ. CDR3 length: 18 amino acids. Trimming took 0 bases from V and 8 from J; bases not matched to a gene: 15. CDR3 in amino acids: CASSLGTSGTSSRDEQFF. Written as DNA, the CDR3 is TGCGCCAGCAGCTTGGGTACTTCCGGGACTAGCTCGCGGGATGAGCAGTTCTTC.

This clone was detected only once. This sequence joins TRBV27 and TRBJ1-5, with D maybe TRBD1 (6 bases). Looked up from germline, CDR1 is MNHEY and CDR2 is SMNVEV (reference sequence). The CDR3 runs 17 residues. V was shortened by 0 bases and J by 3 bases, with 15 bases between the two germline ends. The DNA of the CDR3 is TGTGCCAGCAGTTTATCGAGTGGGGGCTCCCCCAATCAGCCCCAGCATTTT. This gives the protein CASSLSSGGSPNQPQHF.

This sequence joins TRBV30 and TRBJ2-3; possibly TRBD2 for D (7 bases). CDR3 length: 15 amino acids. CDR1 is GTSNPN and CDR2 is SVGIG in the germline V gene (reference sequence). V lost 3 bases and J 5 bases, leaving 18 bases between the germline ends. CDR3 loop: CAWRNQGRVRDTQYF. In DNA form, the CDR3 reads TGTGCCTGGAGAAATCAGGGGAGGGTAAGAGATACGCAGTATTTT.

This chain joins TRBV30 and TRBJ1-6, with a weak D call TRBD1 (5 bases). Deletions cut 1 base from V and 9 bases from J, with 10 bases between. This CDR3 is built from 13 residues. The germline CDR1 and CDR2 sequences are GTSNPN and SVGIG (reference sequence). The CDR3 is CAWSEQAASPLHF. CDR3 nucleotides: TGTGCCTGGAGTGAACAGGCTGCTTCACCCCTCCACTTT.

This sequence joins TRBV4-3 and TRBJ1-5; 8 nucleotides match TRBD1. The CDR3 has 14 residues. Germline CDR1 is LGHNA and CDR2 is YSLEER. The V segment lost 6 bases and the J segment 2 bases; nucleotides outside the gene matches: 3. The CDR3 nucleotides are TGCGCCAGCAGTCCGGACAGGGGCAATCAGCCCCAGCATTTT. Protein sequence: CASSPDRGNQPQHF.

This chain links TRBV18 with TRBJ1-2, with D possibly being TRBD1 (5 bases). Germline CDR1 KGHSH, CDR2 LQKENI. The CDR3 totals 14 residues. V was pared by 4 bases and J by 0 bases, with 9 bases between. CDR3 in DNA: TGTGCCAGCTCACGGGGGGAAGCTAACTATGGCTACACCTTC. Translation gives CASSRGEANYGYTF.

This chain links TRBV25-1 with TRBJ1-5; D gene ambiguous. V was trimmed by 5 bases and J by 7 bases, leaving 9 bases between them. This CDR3 has 12 amino acids. The V gene's germline CDR1 is MGHDK and CDR2 SYGVNS. The CDR3 region has the DNA TGTGCCAGCAGTTCTGCGGGGCAGCCCCAGCATTTT. It specifies CASSSAGQPQHF.

The J gene is TRBJ2-4, the V gene TRBV7-2, with D possibly matching TRBD2 (7 bases). Germline V gives CDR1 SGHTA, CDR2 FQGNSA. The V end was cut by 5 bases, the J end by 6 bases, with 29 bases between. The CDR3 contains 19 residues. CDR3 loop: CASSLAEGGYEARRNIQYF. Written as DNA, the CDR3 is TGTGCCAGCAGCCTTGCGGAGGGGGGGTACGAAGCTCGGAGAAACATTCAGTACTTC.

This rearrangement joins TRBV4-3 to TRBJ2-7; 8 nucleotides agree with TRBD2. Losses at the gene ends were 4 bases for V and 2 bases for J; bases not matched to a gene: 16. The V gene's germline CDR1 is LGHNA and CDR2 YSLEER. The CDR3 covers 18 residues. The CDR3 is CASSLGTCGGFPPYEQYF. The DNA of the CDR3 is TGCGCCAGCAGCCTGGGGACTTGCGGGGGGTTCCCCCCCTACGAGCAGTACTTC.

The chain carries TRBV11-1 and TRBJ2-1; TRBD2 aligns across 7 bases. Germline trimming cut 5 bases from V and 3 bases from J; bases unmatched to any gene: 10. The V gene's germline CDR1 is SGHAT and CDR2 FQDESV (reference sequence). The CDR3 has 16 amino acids. CDR3 in amino acids: CASSPRPAGFYNEQFF. DNA of the CDR3: TGTGCCAGCAGCCCTCGTCCAGCGGGGTTCTACAATGAGCAGTTCTTC.

This sequence joins TRBV14 and TRBJ1-3; D ambiguous. V lost 4 bases and J lost 0, with 10 bases in between. The CDR3 runs to 15 residues. Germline CDR1 and CDR2: SGHDN and FVKESK. DNA for the CDR3: TGTGCCAGCAGCCGTTCCGCGGGCTCTGGAAACACCATATATTTT. It codes for CASSRSAGSGNTIYF.

The rearrangement links TRBV7-9 to TRBJ1-2, with a weak D call TRBD1 (6 bases). Germline V gene sequence: CDR1 SEHNR, CDR2 FQNEAQ (reference sequence). This CDR3 is 14 amino acids long. The V and J ends lost 3 bases and 4 bases respectively, with 12 bases between them. This chain's CDR3 is CASSFDTGSYGYTF. CDR3 nucleotides: TGTGCCAGCAGCTTCGACACAGGGTCCTATGGCTACACCTTC.

As concerns this clone: This CDR3 fails to terminate in the conserved phenylalanine or tryptophan, so it likely reflects a read error. It is unclear where the CDR3 begins or ends on the DNA, so no DNA is shown, and the CDR3 is as TCRdb lists it. The chain is built from TRBV6-6 and TRBJ1-1; TRBD1 is the table's D call and was not checked against the DNA. The CDR3 sequence runs 13 residues, both termini included. Looked up from germline, CDR1 is MNHNY and CDR2 is SVGAGI (reference sequence). CDR3 sequence: CAASIWEGQGAAY.

J is TRBJ2-1 and V is TRBV7-6; 12 nucleotides align to TRBD2. The CDR3 runs to 15 residues. Unmatched junction bases numbered 8, after V lost 5 bases and J lost 9 bases. CDR1 SGHVS and CDR2 FNYEAQ come from the germline V gene. CDR3 DNA sequence: TGTGCCAGCAGCCCTAGCGGGGGGGCGATGGGTGAGCAGTTCTTC. Its protein product is CASSPSGGAMGEQFF.